Following are 23 T cell receptor beta chains from one sample sequenced in a study of cytotoxic CD8 clonotypes in ibrutinib-treated CLL. Using immunoSEQ multiplex PCR, the repertoire was profiled, and TCRdb retains in-frame clones only, with some absent. The repertoire holds around 150,000 clones, with 65% to 85% as singletons. The starting material was PBMCs, obtained after 36 months of ibrutinib treatment. These receptors were collected from a human donor with chronic lymphocytic leukemia.

V and J are TRBV7-9 and TRBJ2-7, with no clear D. The CDR3 loop spans 12 amino acids. Per the germline V gene, CDR1 is SEHNR and CDR2 is FQNEAQ (reference sequence). Deletions cut 8 bases from V and 3 bases from J, with 11 bases between. Here the CDR3 reads CASLGVLYEQYF. The CDR3 DNA reads TGTGCCAGCCTTGGGGTCCTCTACGAGCAGTACTTC.

This clone was observed a few times. The chain couples TRBV28 to TRBJ2-7; 7 bases are a match to TRBD1. The CDR3 has 13 residues. Unmatched junction bases numbered 8, after V lost 11 bases and J lost 1 base. Germline values: CDR1 MDHEN, CDR2 SYDVKM. The CDR3 bases are TGTGCCTCCAGGGGGATGAGGTCCTACGAGCAGTACTTC. It translates to CASRGMRSYEQYF.

DNA for the CDR3: TGTGCCAGCAGCCCCCGGGACGAGCACTACAATGAGCAGTTCTTC. Protein product: CASSPRDEHYNEQFF. The gene calls are TRBV7-9 and TRBJ2-1; perhaps D is TRBD1 or TRBD2 (5 bases each). This CDR3 comprises 15 residues. V dropped 5 bases and J dropped 3 bases, with 14 bases sitting between them. Germline assignment: CDR1 SEHNR and CDR2 FQNEAQ (reference sequence).

This rearrangement joins TRBV19 to TRBJ1-5; D might be TRBD1 (6 bases). This CDR3 region has 14 residues. The germline V gene has CDR1 LNHDA and CDR2 SQIVND (reference sequence). Trimming left V 7 bases short and J 3 bases short, with 13 bases between. CDR3 nucleotides: TGTGCCAGTAAACCGGGGGCTTTCAATCAGCCCCAGCATTTT. It encodes CASKPGAFNQPQHF.

The genes are TRBV27 and TRBJ1-1; D ambiguous. The CDR3 sequence is 14 residues long. Germline lookup yields CDR1 MNHEY and CDR2 SMNVEV (reference sequence). Trimming removed 5 bases at V and 4 bases at J, with 14 bases between. CDR3 sequence reads: CASSHQRLGTEAFF. Here the CDR3 DNA reads TGTGCCAGCAGTCATCAGCGTCTGGGCACTGAAGCTTTCTTT.

This clone was found a few times. The rearrangement links TRBV6-4 to TRBJ2-6; possibly TRBD1 for D (5 bases). The CDR3 covers 15 residues. From germline, CDR1 is MRHNA and CDR2 SNTAGT. V was pared by 3 bases and J by 0 bases, with 6 bases between. This CDR3 is CASSEDSSGANVLTF. The CDR3 DNA reads TGTGCCAGCAGTGAAGACAGCTCTGGGGCCAACGTCCTGACTTTC.

The chain combines TRBV6-1 with TRBJ2-3, with D tentatively TRBD2 (6 bases). Germline V lookup: CDR1 MNHNS, CDR2 SASEGT. Deletions cut 4 bases from V and 10 bases from J, with 15 bases between. The CDR3 extends over 13 amino acids. The CDR3 coding sequence is TGTGCCAGCAGTGGACGACTAGTCTTAGCGCAGTATTTT. Translating it yields CASSGRLVLAQYF.

The chain uses TRBV5-4 and TRBJ1-6, with D unresolved. Germline V gene data show CDR1 as SGHNT and CDR2 as YYREEE (reference sequence). This CDR3 region has 15 residues. The germline V and J ends were trimmed by 2 bases and 8 bases, with 14 bases remaining between them. The CDR3: CASSFRAAPHSPLHF. CDR3 coding DNA: TGTGCCAGCAGCTTTAGGGCGGCCCCGCATTCACCCCTCCACTTT.

The gene calls are TRBV6-5 and TRBJ1-2; D unclear. Germline V gene lookup returns CDR1 MNHEY and CDR2 SVGAGI. The CDR3 runs to 15 residues. V shed 0 bases and J shed 4 bases, with 12 bases lying between them. Here the CDR3 reads CASSYSSANPYGYTF. For the CDR3, the DNA is TGTGCCAGCAGTTACTCCTCAGCGAACCCCTATGGCTACACCTTC.

This sequence joins TRBV18 and TRBJ2-7; 7 bases are shared with TRBD1. Germline V gene lookup returns CDR1 KGHSH and CDR2 LQKENI. Trimming at V came to 4 bases and at J to 7 bases, leaving 7 bases not matched to a gene. The CDR3 runs to 13 residues. CDR3 amino acids: CASSRDSRGEQYF. CDR3 bases: TGTGCCAGCTCACGGGACAGCAGGGGGGAGCAGTACTTC.

This chain links TRBV28 with TRBJ1-2; TRBD1 aligns across 8 bases. CDR3 length: 11 residues. Germline lookup yields CDR1 MDHEN and CDR2 SYDVKM. Losses at the gene ends were 8 bases for V and 7 bases for J; bases not matched to a gene: 3. DNA for the CDR3: TGTGCCAGCGGCAGGGGGCCTGGCTACACCTTC. Its translation is CASGRGPGYTF.

The chain combines TRBV25-1 with TRBJ1-2; no clear D. The germline V and J ends were trimmed by 6 bases and 5 bases, with 16 bases remaining between them. CDR1 and CDR2 (germline): MGHDK, SYGVNS. The CDR3 consists of 14 residues. The CDR3 DNA sequence: TGTGCCAGCAGACCGCTAGAGGGCGTTTATGGCTACACCTTC. Amino acids: CASRPLEGVYGYTF.

This chain links TRBV7-9 with TRBJ1-2; 8 nucleotides align to TRBD1. The trim removed 1 base at V and 4 bases at J, leaving 5 bases unmatched. The V gene's germline CDR1 is SEHNR and CDR2 FQNEAQ (reference sequence). The CDR3 consists of 15 residues. This CDR3 reads CASSLGAGGPYGYTF. The CDR3, as DNA: TGTGCCAGCAGCTTAGGAGCAGGGGGCCCCTATGGCTACACCTTC.

This clone turned up a few times. V gene TRBV11-3 combines with J gene TRBJ2-5, with D possibly being TRBD1 (5 bases). CDR1 is SGHNT and CDR2 is YENEEA in the germline V gene. V shed 8 bases and J shed 1 base, with 11 bases lying between them. The CDR3 runs 13 residues. Here the CDR3 reads CASGAGTQETQYF. DNA of the CDR3: TGTGCCAGCGGGGCCGGAACCCAAGAGACCCAGTACTTC.

This clone has more than one count but fewer than ten. The genes are TRBV28 and TRBJ1-5, with TRBD1 identical over 7 bases. J lost 1 base, V lost 4 bases, and 10 bases had no gene match. The V gene's germline CDR1 is MDHEN and CDR2 SYDVKM. The CDR3 totals 17 residues. In DNA form, the CDR3 reads TGTGCCAGCAGTTCCCCCGGGACAGAGAACAGCAATCAGCCCCAGCATTTT. Residues: CASSSPGTENSNQPQHF.

The CDR3 DNA reads as TGTGCCAGCAACGAGGGGACACAGAACACTGAAGCTTTCTTT. The encoded protein is CASNEGTQNTEAFF. The gene calls are TRBV28 and TRBJ1-1; D is perhaps TRBD1 (6 bases). The CDR3 extends over 14 amino acids. V was pared by 7 bases and J by 1 base, with 13 bases between. Germline V gene data show CDR1 as MDHEN and CDR2 as SYDVKM.

V is TRBV19 and J is TRBJ1-3, with a tentative D call TRBD1 (5 bases). The CDR3 contains 15 residues. V dropped 4 bases and J dropped 3 bases, with 13 bases sitting between them. Germline lookup yields CDR1 LNHDA and CDR2 SQIVND (reference sequence). The CDR3 protein is CASSTLPGRGNTIYF. The CDR3 DNA reads TGTGCCAGTAGTACCCTTCCAGGGCGTGGAAACACCATATATTTT. Drawing the rest from reference TRBV19 and TRBJ1-3, the complete variable domain is DGGITQSPKYLFRKEGQNVTLSCEQNLNHDAMYWYRQDPGQGLRLIYYSQIVNDFQKGDIAEGYSVSREKKESFPLTVTSAQKNPTAFYLCASSTLPGRGNTIYFGEGSWLTVV.

The V gene is TRBV19, the J gene TRBJ2-1; TRBD1 is a possible D gene (6 bases). CDR3 size: 12 residues. Germline values: CDR1 LNHDA, CDR2 SQIVND (reference sequence). Trimming took 6 bases from V and 8 from J, leaving 11 bases between them. The CDR3 loop reads CASSQGSHEQFF. CDR3 DNA sequence: TGTGCCAGTAGCCAGGGGTCCCATGAGCAGTTCTTC. The full variable domain, in which reference TRBV19 and TRBJ2-1 provide the parts outside the CDR3, is DGGITQSPKYLFRKEGQNVTLSCEQNLNHDAMYWYRQDPGQGLRLIYYSQIVNDFQKGDIAEGYSVSREKKESFPLTVTSAQKNPTAFYLCASSQGSHEQFFGPGTRLTVL.

The chain joins TRBV5-4 to TRBJ1-4; D not certain. The CDR3 has 12 residues. Trimming pared 9 bases from V and 3 bases from J, leaving 9 bases between. Germline assignment: CDR1 SGHNT and CDR2 YYREEE (reference sequence). The CDR3: CAMTRANEKLFF. For the CDR3, the DNA is TGTGCCATGACAAGGGCTAATGAAAAACTGTTTTTT.

A few counts support this clone. This rearrangement joins TRBV12-5 to TRBJ2-1; the D is unclear. The V gene's germline CDR1 is LGHNT and CDR2 FRNRAP. Between the trimmed V and J ends, which lost 6 bases and 2 bases, there was a span of 11 bases. The CDR3 consists of 14 residues. The CDR3 sequence is CASGQRTAYNEQFF. The CDR3 DNA is TGTGCTAGTGGACAAAGGACGGCCTACAATGAGCAGTTCTTC.

V gene TRBV20-1 combines with J gene TRBJ2-5, with a tentative D call TRBD2 (6 bases). Germline values: CDR1 DFQATT, CDR2 SNEGSKA (reference sequence). This CDR3 is 11 amino acids long. In nucleotides, the CDR3 is TGCCTGGCGGGGAACCAAGAGACCCAGTACTTC. Its protein is CLAGNQETQYF.

This clone was counted a few times. Other DNA sequences within the sample encode an identical CDR3. This sequence joins TRBV6-5 and TRBJ2-5, with 7 bases identical to TRBD1. The CDR3 covers 13 residues. CDR1 and CDR2 (germline): MNHEY, SVGAGI. Trimming cost V 4 bases and J 4 bases; bases outside gene matches: 3. CDR3 sequence reads: CASSFAGGETQYF. DNA of the CDR3: TGTGCCAGCAGTTTTGCAGGGGGAGAGACCCAGTACTTC.

V and J are TRBV5-1 and TRBJ2-2; D is ambiguous. The germline V gene has CDR1 SGHRS and CDR2 YFSETQ. The V and J ends lost 6 bases and 6 bases respectively, with 6 bases between them. The CDR3 totals 11 residues. Here the CDR3 reads CASKDSGELFF. The CDR3 DNA follows: TGCGCCAGCAAAGACTCCGGGGAGCTGTTTTTT.